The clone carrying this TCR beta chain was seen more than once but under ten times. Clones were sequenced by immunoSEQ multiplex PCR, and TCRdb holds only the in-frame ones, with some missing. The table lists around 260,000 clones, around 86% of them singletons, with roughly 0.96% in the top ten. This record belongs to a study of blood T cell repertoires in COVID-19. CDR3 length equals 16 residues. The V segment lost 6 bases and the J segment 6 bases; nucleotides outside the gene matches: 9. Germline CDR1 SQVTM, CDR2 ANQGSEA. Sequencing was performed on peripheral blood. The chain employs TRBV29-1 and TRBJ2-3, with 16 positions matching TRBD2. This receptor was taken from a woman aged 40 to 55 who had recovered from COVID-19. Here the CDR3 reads CSVGGTSGRELDTQYF. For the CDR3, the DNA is TGCAGCGTCGGTGGGACTAGCGGGAGGGAGTTGGATACGCAGTATTTT.